The next 31 T cell receptor beta chains were all read from a single sample in a study of blood T cells in healthy people across ages. A second about 7 to 12 cycle PCR used barcoded and J-beta primers. TCRdb reanalysed the 5' RACE reads using MiXCR and keeps one entry per CDR3 protein. The table lists about 1,400,000 distinct CDR3 sequences, around 39% of them singletons. Sequencing was performed on blood. The receptors originated from a woman between 18 and 29 years old in good health.

This clonotype has just a few counts. This chain's CDR3 is CASSYSKARASYEQYF. The CDR3 nucleotides are TGTGCCAGCAGTTACTCGAAAGCTAGGGCTTCCTACGAGCAGTACTTC. The chain has TRBV6-5 and TRBJ2-7; D call uncertain. The CDR3 totals 16 residues. The ends were cut back, 0 bases at V and 1 base at J, with 13 bases in the middle. Looked up from germline, CDR1 is MNHEY and CDR2 is SVGAGI.

This chain joins TRBV3-1 and TRBJ1-1; D remains unclear. The CDR3 loop spans 12 amino acids. Germline V gene lookup returns CDR1 LGHDT and CDR2 YNNKEL (reference sequence). Trimming stripped 1 base from V and 11 bases from J, with 11 bases between. The DNA for the CDR3 is TGTGCCAGCAGCCAAGCCGCCCGAGGGGCTTTCTTT. Amino acid sequence: CASSQAARGAFF.

The gene calls are TRBV28 and TRBJ2-5; D is undetermined. The CDR3 length is 14 residues. Trimming pared 5 bases from V and 3 bases from J, leaving 13 bases between. The germline V gene encodes CDR1 MDHEN and CDR2 SYDVKM. The chain's CDR3 is CASSPQVTKETQYF. CDR3 nucleotide sequence: TGTGCCAGCAGTCCCCAGGTGACGAAAGAGACCCAGTACTTC. The whole variable domain, remainder taken from reference TRBV28 and TRBJ2-5, is DVKVTQSSRYLVKRTGEKVFLECVQDMDHENMFWYRQDPGLGLRLIYFSYDVKMKEKGDIPEGYSVSREKKERFSLILESASTNQTSMYLCASSPQVTKETQYFGPGTRLLVL.

This clonotype was detected only a few times. The rearrangement links TRBV12-3 or TRBV12-4 to TRBJ2-2; maybe TRBD2 (6 bases). Trimming pared 6 bases from V and 5 bases from J, leaving 16 bases between. The CDR3 consists of 15 residues. CDR3 nucleotides: TGTGCCAGCAGAGCCGGGACGGGGGATACCGGGGAGCTGTTTTTT. Its protein product is CASRAGTGDTGELFF.

The chain carries TRBV2 and TRBJ1-5; D remains ambiguous. V was cut by 6 bases and J by 3 bases, with 6 bases left in between. The germline CDR1 and CDR2 sequences are SNHLY and FYNNEI. The CDR3 contains 12 residues. This CDR3 reads CASRAVNQPQHF. The CDR3 region has the DNA TGTGCCAGCAGGGCAGTCAATCAGCCCCAGCATTTT.

The chain carries TRBV29-1 and TRBJ1-1; D ambiguous. The germline V gene encodes CDR1 SQVTM and CDR2 ANQGSEA. The CDR3 contains 10 residues. CDR3 in amino acids: CSTMNTEAFF. Here the CDR3 DNA reads TGCAGTACTATGAACACTGAAGCTTTCTTT.

This clonotype was picked up a small number of times. V gene TRBV5-1 combines with J gene TRBJ2-1; D is perhaps TRBD1 (5 bases). Trimming left V 0 bases short and J 2 bases short, with 12 bases between. Germline CDR1 reads SGHRS; CDR2 reads YFSETQ. The CDR3 is 16 residues long. The CDR3 DNA follows: TGCGCCAGCAGCTTGGAGACAGTGGAGACCTACAATGAGCAGTTCTTC. Protein: CASSLETVETYNEQFF.

This clonotype was picked up a small number of times. The chain recombines TRBV7-9 with TRBJ1-2; the D is unclear. The CDR3 length is 15 residues. V lost 5 bases, J lost 5 bases, and 18 bases lay in between. The V gene's germline CDR1 is SEHNR and CDR2 FQNEAQ (reference sequence). The CDR3 DNA follows: TGTGCCAGCAGCCCGGTCCAGGCCGTGAGTTATGGCTACACCTTC. It is translated as CASSPVQAVSYGYTF.

This clonotype was counted once. The V gene is TRBV20-1, the J gene TRBJ1-1; TRBD1 matches at 8 bases. Trimming at V came to 6 bases and at J to 7 bases, leaving 10 bases not matched to a gene. CDR3 size: 13 residues. Germline V gene lookup returns CDR1 DFQATT and CDR2 SNEGSKA (reference sequence). Here the CDR3 reads CSARQGLENEAFF. For the CDR3, the DNA is TGCAGTGCCCGACAGGGGCTTGAGAATGAAGCTTTCTTT.

The V and J genes are TRBV30 and TRBJ2-1; 10 bases are a match to TRBD2. This CDR3 has 16 amino acids. Germline V gene lookup returns CDR1 GTSNPN and CDR2 SVGIG (reference sequence). V lost 1 base, J lost 10 bases, and 13 bases stayed unmatched. The CDR3 region is CAWSAGFGLAVYEQFF. The CDR3 DNA follows: TGTGCCTGGAGTGCAGGGTTTGGACTAGCGGTCTACGAGCAGTTCTTC.

V gene TRBV20-1 combines with J gene TRBJ2-5, with D perhaps given as TRBD1 or TRBD2 (5 bases each). The CDR3 totals 11 residues. Per germline, CDR1 DFQATT and CDR2 SNEGSKA (reference sequence). V was clipped by 4 bases and J by 7 bases, with 10 bases between them. The CDR3 sequence is CSAIPRGTQYF. CDR3 DNA sequence: TGCAGTGCTATACCGAGGGGGACCCAGTACTTC.

A word on this clonotype: This may stem from a read error, because a much larger clone lies one nucleotide away. The chain links TRBV7-9 to TRBJ2-1, with 10 bases fitting TRBD2. The CDR3 has 15 amino acids. Germline CDR1 SEHNR, CDR2 FQNEAQ (reference sequence). With 5 bases clipped from V and 13 bases from J, the junction kept 14 bases outside the gene matches. CDR3 in amino acids: CASSPERGGVETQFF. CDR3 nucleotides: TGTGCCAGCAGCCCCGAGCGGGGGGGCGTAGAGACCCAGTTCTTC.

The chain links TRBV20-1 to TRBJ2-7; 8 positions agree with TRBD1. The CDR3 is made up of 15 amino acids. Unmatched junction bases numbered 7, after V lost 3 bases and J lost 0 bases. Germline V gene sequence: CDR1 DFQATT, CDR2 SNEGSKA (reference sequence). The CDR3 loop reads CSARDRDRPSYEQYF. CDR3 DNA: TGCAGTGCTAGGGACCGGGACAGGCCCTCCTACGAGCAGTACTTC.

Concerning this clonotype itself: A much more abundant neighbour one base away suggests this may be a read error. This rearrangement joins TRBV10-1 to TRBJ1-4; no firm D call. Germline lookup yields CDR1 WNHNN and CDR2 SYGVQD (reference sequence). This CDR3 has 13 residues. CDR3 amino acids: CAGSESGNEKLFF. CDR3 nucleotides: TGCGCCGGCAGTGAGTCGGGTAATGAAAAACTGTTTTTT.

In DNA, the CDR3 is TGCGCCAGCAGCTCCCAAACAGGGTCATTAAACATTCAGTACTTC. Translation: CASSSQTGSLNIQYF. The rearrangement joins TRBV5-1 to TRBJ2-4, with a tentative D call TRBD1 (6 bases). CDR3 length equals 15 residues. V lost 3 bases and J lost 6, with 16 bases in between. Germline assignment: CDR1 SGHRS and CDR2 YFSETQ.

In its sample, this clonotype was seen a few times. This sequence joins TRBV12-3 or TRBV12-4 and TRBJ2-7, with 8 bases identical to TRBD2. The CDR3 length is 17 residues. The ends lost 5 bases at V and 6 bases at J; junction bases unmatched: 18. CDR3 loop: CASSPPSGTRNYREQYF. CDR3 nucleotide sequence: TGTGCCAGCAGTCCACCATCCGGGACTAGAAATTACCGCGAGCAGTACTTC.

V usage is TRBV7-3 and J usage is TRBJ2-2, with D possibly TRBD2 on 5 matching bases. The CDR3 is 15 amino acids. Germline CDR1 and CDR2: SGHTA and FQGTGA. V shed 6 bases and J shed 3 bases, with 14 bases lying between them. The CDR3 sequence is CASRETGIYTGELFF. CDR3 nucleotides: TGTGCCAGCAGGGAGACGGGAATTTACACCGGGGAGCTGTTTTTT.

The CDR3 sequence is CATSSRENTEAFF. The CDR3 DNA sequence: TGTGCCACCAGCAGCAGAGAGAACACTGAAGCTTTCTTT. The chain joins TRBV15 to TRBJ1-1; D not certain. This CDR3 has 13 residues. V lost 3 bases and J 1 base, leaving 6 bases between the germline ends. Germline assignment: CDR1 LNHNV and CDR2 YYDKDF (reference sequence).

The chain joins TRBV13 to TRBJ2-2; a weak D match, TRBD1 (6 bases). The CDR3 has 15 residues. The germline gives CDR1 PRHDT, CDR2 FYEKMQ (reference sequence). V lost 5 bases and J 6 bases, leaving 16 bases between the germline ends. The CDR3 coding sequence is TGTGCCAGCAGCCCGTACAGGGAAATCTCCGGGGAGCTGTTTTTT. Protein sequence: CASSPYREISGELFF.

Only a few counts were recorded for this clonotype. V gene TRBV11-2 combines with J gene TRBJ2-5; 11 positions match TRBD2. CDR1 is SGHAT, CDR2 FQNNGV, per germline. With 4 bases clipped from V and 4 bases from J, the junction kept 14 bases outside the gene matches. This CDR3 contains 18 residues. The CDR3 region is CASSSPGLAGGSGETQYF. The DNA of the CDR3 is TGTGCCAGCAGCTCGCCAGGCTTAGCGGGAGGGTCGGGAGAGACCCAGTACTTC.

This clonotype was counted only a few times. The J gene is TRBJ2-1, the V gene TRBV9, with 14 bases matching TRBD2. After removal of 7 bases from V and 6 bases from J, the junction contained 12 bases not matched to a gene. Germline-derived CDR1 and CDR2 are SGDLS and YYNGEE. The length of the CDR3 is 17 residues. The CDR3 DNA sequence: TGTGCCAGCGCGCCGCAGCCCGGACTAGCGGGGGGCAATGAGCAGTTCTTC. Encoded protein: CASAPQPGLAGGNEQFF.

The chain couples TRBV4-1 to TRBJ2-6; D uncertain. CDR1 and CDR2 from the germline V gene are MGHRA and YSYEKL. The V and J ends lost 0 bases and 0 bases respectively, with 15 bases between them. The CDR3 totals 19 residues. Here the CDR3 reads CASSQDPPMISSGANVLTF. The DNA of the CDR3 is TGCGCCAGCAGCCAAGATCCCCCAATGATCAGCTCTGGGGCCAACGTCCTGACTTTC.

This chain connects TRBV29-1 to TRBJ1-2, with D possibly TRBD1 on 5 matching bases. Trimming took off 7 bases at V and 3 bases at J, with 9 bases between the two ends. The CDR3 has 11 residues. From germline, CDR1 is SQVTM and CDR2 ANQGSEA. The CDR3 coding sequence is TGCAGCGGGGGCGGAGACTATGGCTACACCTTC. The encoded protein is CSGGGDYGYTF.

This clonotype was seen a single time. The chain combines TRBV11-2 with TRBJ2-1; 8 positions match TRBD2. V lost 1 base and J lost 12; bases outside the gene matches: 17. Germline values: CDR1 SGHAT, CDR2 FQNNGV. CDR3 length: 17 amino acids. Here the CDR3 reads CASSLGGSGGRYYVQFF. The CDR3 nucleotides read TGTGCCAGCAGCTTAGGGGGCTCGGGCGGGAGGTACTATGTGCAGTTCTTC.

The rearrangement joins TRBV5-1 to TRBJ2-1, with 7 bases lining up with TRBD1. The CDR3 is 17 residues long. CDR1 SGHRS and CDR2 YFSETQ come from the germline V gene. V shed 4 bases and J 9 bases; nucleotides not matched to a gene: 19. CDR3 bases: TGCGCCAGCAGCAAACGTCCCGGGACAGATGCTTTCACTGAGCAGTTCTTC. As protein: CASSKRPGTDAFTEQFF.

This clonotype was seen a few times. This chain joins TRBV3-1 and TRBJ2-4; TRBD1 matches at 11 bases. Germline CDR1 reads LGHDT; CDR2 reads YNNKEL (reference sequence). J gave up 3 bases and V 4 bases, and 14 bases lay outside the gene matches. The CDR3 runs to 19 residues. The CDR3 bases are TGTGCCAGCAGCCTTTACTCCGGGACAGGGGGGACTAGCAAAAACATTCAGTACTTC. Its protein product is CASSLYSGTGGTSKNIQYF.

This clonotype was recorded a few times. This rearrangement joins TRBV3-1 to TRBJ1-1, with D possibly being TRBD1 (6 bases). This CDR3 region has 14 residues. CDR1 and CDR2 (germline): LGHDT, YNNKEL (reference sequence). Trimming left V 4 bases short and J 7 bases short, with 16 bases between. Here the CDR3 DNA reads TGTGCCAGCAGCCCAGGACAGACCCGGGGTGAAGCTTTCTTT. It yields the protein CASSPGQTRGEAFF.

This clonotype was recorded a few times. The chain employs TRBV29-1 and TRBJ1-1; a possible D gene is TRBD1 (6 bases). Trimming shortened V by 5 bases and J by 5 bases, and 18 bases separated the two germline ends. Looked up from germline, CDR1 is SQVTM and CDR2 is ANQGSEA. The CDR3 has 14 amino acids. CDR3 residues: CSVLGASVGTEAFF. The CDR3 nucleotides read TGCAGCGTTTTGGGGGCCTCGGTAGGGACTGAAGCTTTCTTT.

This clonotype was detected many times. V is TRBV15 and J is TRBJ2-7; D gene ambiguous. Trimming took 4 bases from V and 3 from J, leaving 19 bases between them. Germline CDR1 LNHNV, CDR2 YYDKDF (reference sequence). The CDR3 spans 16 residues. CDR3 sequence reads: CATSTAVLTDYYEQYF. CDR3 DNA sequence: TGTGCCACCAGCACGGCTGTTCTTACAGATTACTACGAGCAGTACTTC.

The chain is built from TRBV7-9 and TRBJ1-2, with 10 bases lining up with TRBD1. V dropped 5 bases and J dropped 1; count of bases not matched to a gene: 4. There are 15 residues in the CDR3. Germline V CDR1 and CDR2: SEHNR, FQNEAQ (reference sequence). The CDR3 nucleotides read TGTGCCAGCAGCGGCCGGGACAGGGGTAACTATGGCTACACCTTC. Amino acids: CASSGRDRGNYGYTF.

This clonotype came up a few times. The chain joins TRBV29-1 to TRBJ2-1, with TRBD2 as a possible D gene (6 bases). V was clipped by 4 bases and J by 9 bases, with 22 bases between them. CDR3 size: 15 residues. Germline CDR1 SQVTM, CDR2 ANQGSEA. CDR3 sequence: CSVGTLGRGNGEQFF. CDR3 DNA: TGCAGCGTTGGGACTTTGGGGCGGGGAAACGGTGAGCAGTTCTTC.